This T cell receptor beta chain was recovered during a study of shared clonotypes between healthy human individuals. The study, taken as a whole, reports: In the sorted subsets, rarefaction showed sequencing was incomplete despite large depth.

V lost 3 bases, J lost 1 base, and 12 bases lay in between. Looked up from germline, CDR1 is KGHSH and CDR2 is LQKENI. The CDR3 loop spans 15 amino acids. Comment on this clone: The antigen is unknown.

Profiling relied on immunoSEQ multiplex PCR, and the TCRdb table lists in-frame clones only, not all of them. The table shows approximately 1.5 million clones, with roughly 98% occurring only once. The clonotype was recovered from a man aged 30 to 39 in good health. Sequenced sample: naive CD4+ T cells sorted from blood. Documented subset: CD45RA+ positively selected. The chain is built from TRBV18 and TRBJ1-1, with unresolved D. Here the CDR3 reads CASSPKVFGNTEAFF. CDR3 coding DNA: TGTGCCAGCTCACCTAAAGTTTTCGGGAACACTGAAGCTTTCTTT.